This entry features one T cell receptor (beta chain) sequence. As yet, its antigen is unknown. This sample was taken from a study of cytomegalovirus exposure and HLA in healthy donors. The study, taken as a whole, reports: Among TCR beta chains, those listed as cytomegalovirus-associated numbered about 160.

CDR1 is SNHLY and CDR2 is FYNNEI in the germline V gene. The CDR3 has 14 amino acids. V lost 2 bases, J lost 1 base, and 1 base stayed unmatched. Vbeta (60) and Jbeta (13) primers were used in the PCR. The data were produced by immunoSEQ multiplex PCR, yet TCRdb's version contains in-frame clones alone and is incomplete. The sample yields approximately 160,000 clones, roughly 85% seen once. The chain has TRBV2 and TRBJ1-1; 7 positions agree with TRBD1. Sequenced material: PBMCs. This clonotype was obtained from a man aged 18-30 years in good health and CMV-seropositive. The chain's CDR3 is CASSEQGGNTEAFF. The CDR3 DNA follows: TGTGCCAGCAGTGAACAGGGGGGGAACACTGAAGCTTTCTTT.